These T cell receptor beta chains were read from a single sample in a study of blood T cells in healthy people across ages. TCRdb reprocessed the 5' RACE reads with MiXCR, giving one entry per CDR3 protein. The sample yields around 900,000 distinct CDR3 sequences, roughly 47% seen once. The sample consisted of blood. The receptors here all came from a woman aged 55-75 years in good health. The conserved cysteine and the conserved F or W are not part of the CDR3 here.

v_call,j_call,cdr3_aa
TRBV27,TRBJ2-3,ASSPFPPNTDTQY
TRBV20-1,TRBJ2-5,SASPGGGWETQY
TRBV20-1,-,SARDRGHSETQY
TRBV6-2/TRBV6-3,TRBJ2-5,ASSSNSGTRSLTQY
TRBV2,TRBJ2-3,ASRTTPVAGPDTQY
TRBV3-1,-,ASSLQVGGWRETQY
TRBV20-1,TRBJ2-3,SASRGGSTDTQY
TRBV7-8,TRBJ2-7,ASSPGVAGGETYEQY
TRBV25-1,TRBJ2-3,ASSRLGQGGADTQY
TRBV2,TRBJ2-5,ASREGDREKETQY
TRBV4-1,TRBJ1-1,ASSQGGLLTEAF
TRBV4-1,TRBJ1-2,ASRRDTAYT
TRBV5-1,TRBJ1-5,ASSLDPSDSNQPQH
TRBV4-1,TRBJ2-1,ASSQPSGKLNEQF
TRBV12-3/TRBV12-4,TRBJ2-5,ASLASGGKRTQY
TRBV20-1,TRBJ1-1,SAYTGTGSDEAF
TRBV27,TRBJ1-4,ASSLEVREKLF
TRBV6-2/TRBV6-3,TRBJ2-7,ASIQPASGIPYEQY
TRBV5-1,TRBJ2-1,ASRFTDNEQF
TRBV2,TRBJ2-3,ASTREAGTQY
TRBV6-2/TRBV6-3,TRBJ2-7,ASSPRDYAYEQY
TRBV4-1,TRBJ2-3,ASSPSATRGPDTQY
TRBV7-2,TRBJ1-5,ASSLGDPMGIEPQH
TRBV28,TRBJ2-7,ASRGDRVGSYEQY
TRBV9,TRBJ2-3,ASSVGRDRDTQY
TRBV5-4,TRBJ2-5,ASSLAAAGGGETQY
TRBV28,TRBJ2-1,ASTPSGNEQF
TRBV7-2,TRBJ2-1,ASSRGLAGTEQF
TRBV4-2,TRBJ2-3,ASRPDSTDTQY
TRBV30,TRBJ2-7,AWSPGTDGLYEQY
TRBV7-9,TRBJ1-5,ASSPPTGNQPQH
TRBV12-3/TRBV12-4,TRBJ1-5,ASSPGWQGRSGGQPQH
TRBV28,TRBJ2-1,AATGTGTRVYEQF
TRBV4-3,TRBJ2-7,ASSQDPTRGGYEQY
TRBV4-1,TRBJ2-7,ASSHTTGPVEQY
TRBV9,TRBJ2-7,ARRRPGTSSYEQY
TRBV3-1,-,ASGFSGAGYEQY
TRBV7-9,TRBJ2-1,ASRWREPYNEQF
TRBV27,TRBJ2-4,ASNQIAGGRQY
TRBV29-1,TRBJ2-7,SVVGHERY
TRBV6-5,TRBJ2-7,ASTSRGPVYEQY
TRBV7-9,TRBJ2-1,ASSLLGLAAYNEQF